A selection of T cell receptor beta chains follows, all from one sample in a study of blood T cell repertoires in COVID-19. Sequencing was performed with immunoSEQ multiplex PCR; in TCRdb, only in-frame clones are kept and a portion is missing. Of about 180,000 clones listed, over 75% are singletons. What was sequenced was peripheral blood. The source is a man between 65 and 85 years old with active or convalescent COVID-19. Both conserved end residues are part of each CDR3. Each record gives: D gene, clone size, J gene, V gene, CDR3 protein, CDR3 DNA. A D gene is named only where the DNA matches it firmly. Size values are once, few and many counts, or a class for expanded clones, and some rows have none.

- | - | TRBJ1-3 | TRBV6-5 | CASSPAGTLNTIYF | TGTGCCAGCAGTCCAGCCGGGACTCTAAACACCATATATTTT
- | - | TRBJ2-7 | TRBV12-3/TRBV12-4 | CASSHGYEQYF | TGTGCCAGCAGTCACGGCTACGAGCAGTACTTC
- | - | TRBJ2-3 | TRBV11-3 | CASSFNTPADTQYF | TGTGCCAGCAGCTTTAACACCCCCGCAGATACGCAGTATTTT
- | few | TRBJ1-5 | TRBV6-4 | CASSTPYNQPQHF | TGTGCCAGCAGCACCCCCTACAATCAGCCCCAGCATTTT
TRBD1 | - | TRBJ2-5 | TRBV7-2 | CASSLVAFGRGSQETQYF | TGTGCCAGCAGCTTAGTAGCGTTTGGCAGGGGGAGCCAAGAGACCCAGTACTTC
TRBD1 | once | TRBJ1-6 | TRBV5-1 | CASSLNRGSPLHF | TGCGCCAGCAGCTTGAACAGGGGTTCACCCCTCCACTTT
TRBD1 | - | TRBJ2-1 | TRBV29-1 | CSVPGQGASTYNEQFF | TGCAGCGTCCCGGGACAGGGGGCTTCTACCTACAATGAGCAGTTCTTC
- | - | TRBJ2-1 | TRBV10-3 | CAISEQTLSSYNEQFF | TGTGCCATCAGTGAGCAGACTCTTAGCTCCTACAATGAGCAGTTCTTC
- | - | TRBJ1-1 | TRBV7-9 | CASSPGGRIAFF | TGTGCCAGCAGCCCAGGCGGGCGGATAGCTTTCTTT
- | - | TRBJ1-5 | TRBV27 | CASSSQGVQPQHF | TGTGCCAGCAGTTCCCAGGGCGTTCAGCCCCAGCATTTT
- | - | TRBJ2-7 | TRBV27 | CASSFGGSYEQYF | TGTGCCAGCAGTTTTGGAGGGAGCTACGAGCAGTACTTC
- | - | TRBJ1-2 | TRBV11-2 | CASSYQGLGYGYTF | TGTGCCAGCAGTTACCAGGGTCTGGGCTATGGCTACACCTTC
- | - | TRBJ1-2 | TRBV12-3/TRBV12-4 | CASSETDYGYTF | TGTGCCAGCAGTGAGACAGACTATGGCTACACCTTC
TRBD2 | - | TRBJ2-1 | TRBV6-5 | CASRTGTSGSYEQFF | TGTGCCAGCAGGACCGGGACTAGCGGGAGTTATGAGCAGTTCTTC